These 18 T cell receptor beta chains came from one sample sequenced in a study of cytomegalovirus exposure and HLA in healthy donors. The PCR had 60 Vbeta and 13 Jbeta primers. Some clones are missing from TCRdb's copy, which holds only in-frame ones; the method was immunoSEQ multiplex PCR. Of 60,000 to 95,000 clones listed, 65% to 90% are singletons. Sequenced sample: PBMCs. Every receptor here comes from a man in his sixties or seventies in good health and CMV-seropositive.

This clone is a singleton in its sample. The chain combines TRBV7-6 with TRBJ1-4; 7 bases fit TRBD1. The CDR3 has 17 residues. CDR1 SGHVS and CDR2 FNYEAQ come from the germline V gene. Trimming removed 5 bases from V and 2 bases from J; junction bases left unmatched: 11. The CDR3 spells CASSLPQTGITNEKLFF. CDR3 nucleotides: TGTGCCAGCAGCCTCCCTCAGACAGGGATTACTAATGAAAAACTGTTTTTT.

The V and J genes are TRBV5-4 and TRBJ2-2, with D possibly TRBD2 on 7 matching bases. Trimming cost V 0 bases and J 3 bases, with 12 bases left between them. The germline V gene has CDR1 SGHNT and CDR2 YYREEE (reference sequence). The length of the CDR3 is 16 residues. The CDR3 spells CASSLEGGADTGELFF. The CDR3 nucleotides read TGTGCCAGCAGCTTGGAGGGGGGGGCGGACACCGGGGAGCTGTTTTTT.

V and J are TRBV29-1 and TRBJ2-7; 13 nucleotides line up with TRBD2. With V trimmed by 6 bases and J by 4 bases, 6 bases remained unmatched. The CDR3 covers 14 residues. CDR1 and CDR2 (germline): SQVTM, ANQGSEA. This CDR3 reads CSVQRGLAGYEQYF. The CDR3 region has the DNA TGCAGCGTCCAGAGGGGACTAGCGGGATACGAGCAGTACTTC.

The chain joins TRBV29-1 to TRBJ2-1; a weak D match, TRBD1 (6 bases). Germline CDR1 and CDR2: SQVTM and ANQGSEA. The V end was cut by 6 bases, the J end by 6 bases, with 18 bases between. The CDR3 is made up of 14 amino acids. Here the CDR3 DNA reads TGCAGCGTCCTCCGGGACATTCCCGTCAATGAGCAGTTCTTC. Amino acids: CSVLRDIPVNEQFF.

The chain couples TRBV6-5 to TRBJ2-3, with D uncertain. V lost 7 bases and J lost 0, with 5 bases in between. CDR1 and CDR2 (germline): MNHEY, SVGAGI. The CDR3 has 12 amino acids. CDR3 loop: CASTDSTDTQYF. The CDR3 coding sequence is TGTGCCAGCACAGATAGCACAGATACGCAGTATTTT.

This chain links TRBV28 with TRBJ2-1, with 10 bases aligning to TRBD2. V lost 10 bases to trimming and J lost 8 bases; unmatched junction nucleotides: 11. This CDR3 region has 14 residues. Germline CDR1 reads MDHEN; CDR2 reads SYDVKM. CDR3 coding DNA: TGTGCCACCATCCCCGGGACTAGCGCGGATGAGCAGTTCTTC. Its protein product is CATIPGTSADEQFF.

V usage is TRBV7-3 and J usage is TRBJ1-1; weak D call: TRBD1 (5 bases). This CDR3 contains 13 residues. Germline V gene sequence: CDR1 SGHTA, CDR2 FQGTGA. With 5 bases removed from V and 5 bases from J, the gap between germline ends came to 12 bases. The CDR3 sequence: CASSPGGRTEAFF. The CDR3 nucleotides are TGTGCCAGCAGCCCCGGGGGAAGAACTGAAGCTTTCTTT.

J is TRBJ1-1 and V is TRBV9, with TRBD1 identical over 10 bases. The CDR3 length is 15 residues. Germline V lookup: CDR1 SGDLS, CDR2 YYNGEE. V was clipped by 2 bases and J by 4 bases; unmatched bases: 5. CDR3 coding DNA: TGTGCCAGCAGCGTTCGACAGGGGGCGGCCACTGAAGCTTTCTTT. This codes for CASSVRQGAATEAFF.

J is TRBJ1-2 and V is TRBV28; TRBD1 matches at 8 bases. CDR1 and CDR2 from the germline V gene are MDHEN and SYDVKM. The ends lost 4 bases at V and 3 bases at J; junction bases unmatched: 7. The CDR3 runs 15 residues. CDR3 nucleotides: TGTGCCAGCAGTTCCCAGGGGGCCGGTTACTATGGCTACACCTTC. Amino acid sequence: CASSSQGAGYYGYTF.

This chain joins TRBV2 and TRBJ2-3; 15 bases match TRBD2. V dropped 6 bases and J dropped 4; count of bases not matched to a gene: 17. The CDR3 covers 20 residues. Germline CDR1 reads SNHLY; CDR2 reads FYNNEI. CDR3 region: CASSSPGLAGGPKQADTQYF. The CDR3 DNA follows: TGTGCCAGCAGCTCCCCCGGACTAGCGGGGGGGCCGAAACAGGCAGATACGCAGTATTTT.

This chain connects TRBV12-5 to TRBJ2-7; 7 positions match TRBD1. CDR3 length: 14 amino acids. Germline loops: CDR1 LGHNT, CDR2 FRNRAP. The junction had 8 bases not matched to a gene; V was cut back by 7 bases and J by 2 bases. CDR3: CASETTGNPYEQYF. The CDR3 coding sequence is TGTGCTAGTGAAACGACAGGGAATCCCTACGAGCAGTACTTC.

This clone was observed a few times. The chain uses TRBV7-8 and TRBJ2-7; D perhaps matches TRBD2 (7 bases). Germline-derived CDR1 and CDR2 are SGHVS and FQNEAQ. The V gene lost 6 bases and the J gene lost 3 bases, with 18 bases spanning the gap. The CDR3 spans 15 residues. The DNA of the CDR3 is TGTGCCAGCAGTTCTCGAGGGGGGGGCAGCTACGAGCAGTACTTC. As protein: CASSSRGGGSYEQYF. The full variable domain, with the rest looked up from reference TRBV7-8 and TRBJ2-7, is GAGVSQSPRYKVAKRGQDVALRCDPISGHVSLFWYQQALGQGPEFLTYFQNEAQLDKSGLPSDRFFAERPEGSVSTLKIQRTQQEDSAVYLCASSSRGGGSYEQYFGPGTRLTVT.

The gene calls are TRBV19 and TRBJ2-5; unclear D gene. Trimming took 6 bases from V and 4 from J, leaving 18 bases between them. Germline V gives CDR1 LNHDA, CDR2 SQIVND (reference sequence). The CDR3 spans 15 residues. The CDR3 is CASSYAEYSGETQYF. The CDR3 bases are TGTGCCAGTAGCTATGCGGAATATTCGGGAGAGACCCAGTACTTC.

The V and J genes are TRBV5-4 and TRBJ1-3; D possibly corresponds to TRBD2 (6 bases). With the DNA end fitting TRBJ2-2 better, the J assignment may be wrong. The CDR3 has 16 amino acids. Germline assignment: CDR1 SGHNT and CDR2 YYREEE (reference sequence). The CDR3 loop reads CASSWGGYTNTGELFF. CDR3 sequence (DNA): TGTGCCAGCAGCTGGGGAGGTTATACGAACACCGGGGAGCTGTTTTTT.

The chain employs TRBV7-2 and TRBJ2-2; 11 bases line up with TRBD2. Trimming at V came to 5 bases and at J to 3 bases, leaving 5 bases not matched to a gene. The CDR3 has 16 residues. The V gene's germline CDR1 is SGHTA and CDR2 FQGNSA. The CDR3, as DNA: TGTGCCAGCAGCGCGACACTAGCGGGAGACACCGGGGAGCTGTTTTTT. Translating gives CASSATLAGDTGELFF.

The V call is TRBV18, the J call TRBJ2-3; tentative D call: TRBD1 (6 bases). Trimming left V 1 base short and J 8 bases short, with 16 bases between. The germline V gene has CDR1 KGHSH and CDR2 LQKENI. CDR3 size: 15 residues. In DNA, the CDR3 is TGTGCCAGCTCACCACGCGTAGGACAGCAGATTACGCAGTATTTT. The encoded protein is CASSPRVGQQITQYF.

This clone was counted a single time. V gene TRBV19 combines with J gene TRBJ1-4; D unclear. Per the germline V gene, CDR1 is LNHDA and CDR2 is SQIVND (reference sequence). V shed 1 base and J shed 4 bases, with 10 bases lying between them. The CDR3 consists of 15 residues. CDR3 amino acids: CASSIAPGSNEKLFF. CDR3 DNA sequence: TGTGCCAGTAGTATAGCCCCAGGAAGTAATGAAAAACTGTTTTTT.

In this sample, this clone turned up once. The rearrangement links TRBV11-2 to TRBJ2-7, with a possible D match to TRBD1 (5 bases). This CDR3 contains 15 residues. CDR1 and CDR2 from the germline V gene are SGHAT and FQNNGV. Trimming left V 1 base short and J 3 bases short, with 13 bases between. Here the CDR3 DNA reads TGTGCCAGCAGCTTAGGCCCAGGGTACGGCTACGAGCAGTACTTC. Translation gives CASSLGPGYGYEQYF.